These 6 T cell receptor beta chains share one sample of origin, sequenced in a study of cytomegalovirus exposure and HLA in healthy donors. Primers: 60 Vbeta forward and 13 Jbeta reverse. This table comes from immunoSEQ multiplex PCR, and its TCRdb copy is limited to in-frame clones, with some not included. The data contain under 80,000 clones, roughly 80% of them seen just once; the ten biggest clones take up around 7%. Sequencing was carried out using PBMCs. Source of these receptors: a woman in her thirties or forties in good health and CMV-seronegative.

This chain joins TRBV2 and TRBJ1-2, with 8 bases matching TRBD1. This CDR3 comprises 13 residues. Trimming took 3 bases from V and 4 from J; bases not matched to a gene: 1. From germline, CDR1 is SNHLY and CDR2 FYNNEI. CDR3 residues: CASSDRGPYGYTF. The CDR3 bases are TGTGCCAGCAGTGACAGGGGGCCCTATGGCTACACCTTC. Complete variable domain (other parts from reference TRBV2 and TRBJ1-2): EPEVTQTPSHQVTQMGQEVILRCVPISNHLYFYWYRQILGQKVEFLVSFYNNEISEKSEIFDDQFSVERPDGSNFTLKIRSTKLEDSAMYFCASSDRGPYGYTFGSGTRLTVV.

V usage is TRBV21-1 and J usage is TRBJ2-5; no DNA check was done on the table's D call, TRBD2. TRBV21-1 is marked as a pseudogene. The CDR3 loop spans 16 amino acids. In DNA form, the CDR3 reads TGTGCCAGCAGCAAAAAGACTAGCGGGACCCAAGAGACCCAGTACTTC. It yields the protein CASSKKTSGTQETQYF.

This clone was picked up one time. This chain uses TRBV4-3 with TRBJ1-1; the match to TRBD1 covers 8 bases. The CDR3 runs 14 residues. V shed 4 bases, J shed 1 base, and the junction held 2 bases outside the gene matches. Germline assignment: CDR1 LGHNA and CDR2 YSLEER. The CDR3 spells CASSPDRANTEAFF. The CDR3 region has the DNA TGCGCCAGCAGCCCGGACAGGGCGAACACTGAAGCTTTCTTT.

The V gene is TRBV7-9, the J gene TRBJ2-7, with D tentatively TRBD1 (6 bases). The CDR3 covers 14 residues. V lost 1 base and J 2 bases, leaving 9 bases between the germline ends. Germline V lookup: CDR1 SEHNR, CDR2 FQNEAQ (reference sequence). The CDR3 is CASSLDRDAYEQYF. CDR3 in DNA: TGTGCCAGCAGCTTAGACAGGGACGCCTACGAGCAGTACTTC.

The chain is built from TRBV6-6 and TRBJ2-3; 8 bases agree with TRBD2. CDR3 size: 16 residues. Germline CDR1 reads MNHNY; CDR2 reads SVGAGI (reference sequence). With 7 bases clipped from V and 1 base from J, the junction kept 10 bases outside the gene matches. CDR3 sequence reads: CASTLTGGERTDTQYF. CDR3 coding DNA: TGTGCCAGCACCCTCACGGGGGGGGAACGCACAGATACGCAGTATTTT.

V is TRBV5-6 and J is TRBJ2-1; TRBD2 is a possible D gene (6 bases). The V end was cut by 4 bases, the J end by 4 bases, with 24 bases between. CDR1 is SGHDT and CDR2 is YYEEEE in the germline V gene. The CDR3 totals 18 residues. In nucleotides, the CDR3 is TGTGCCAGCAGCCCGCGAACACCACAACGGGACTTTTACAATGAGCAGTTCTTC. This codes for CASSPRTPQRDFYNEQFF.